This T cell receptor beta chain was sequenced in a study of shared clonotypes between healthy human individuals. Study conclusions and caveats: Rarefaction analysis demonstrated incomplete sorted-subset sequencing notwithstanding large depth. Non-shared clonotypes showed lower generation probabilities than clonotypes common to all four donors.

The CDR3 spans 15 residues. Germline loops: CDR1 SQVTM, CDR2 ANQGSEA. V shed 3 bases, J shed 0 bases, and the junction held 6 bases outside the gene matches. In the case of this clone: Antigen specificity is unknown.

Only CD45RO-negative cells positively selected for CCR7 counted as naive CD8 cells, so terminally differentiated effector memory CD45RA+ cells were excluded. Free of recent acute infections or vaccinations, the donors were healthy HIV-negative adults. Some 30,000 T cell genomes (about 210 ng DNA) went into each sorted-subset replicate. Produced via immunoSEQ multiplex PCR; TCRdb's table is partial and in-frame only. The sample has about 2 million clones; approximately 94% are singletons. Material: naive CD8+ T cells sorted from blood. This TCR was sampled from a man aged 18 to 35 in good health. This sequence joins TRBV29-1 and TRBJ2-5, with 8 bases aligning to TRBD2. Here the CDR3 DNA reads TGCAGCGTTGAGGGAACTAGCGGAAACCAAGAGACCCAGTACTTC. Its protein product is CSVEGTSGNQETQYF.